A single sample is the source of the 10 T cell receptor beta chains below, sequenced in a study of CD8+CD57+ T cells in acquired aplastic anemia. Template material for TCR beta VDJ and CDR3 profiling consisted of genomic DNA. Using its own MiXCR run on the reads, TCRdb lists one record per CDR3 protein. This table has around 180,000 distinct CDR3 sequences, about 60% appearing once. Sequenced: sorted CD4+, CD8+, or CD8+CD57+ T cells (not recorded which) from PBMCs. The receptor source for this set is a human donor in good health.

This chain joins TRBV7-9 and TRBJ2-1; maybe TRBD1 (6 bases). Per the germline V gene, CDR1 is SEHNR and CDR2 is FQNEAQ (reference sequence). There are 11 residues in the CDR3. Trimming pared 3 bases from V and 10 bases from J, leaving 7 bases between. The chain's CDR3 is CASSFGQEQFF. CDR3 in DNA: TGTGCCAGCAGCTTCGGACAGGAGCAGTTCTTC.

The chain uses TRBV5-1 and TRBJ2-7, with unresolved D. The CDR3 contains 13 residues. CDR1 and CDR2 (germline): SGHRS, YFSETQ. V was shortened by 7 bases and J by 0 bases, with 11 bases between the two germline ends. The CDR3 here is CASAPVSSYEQYF. CDR3 DNA sequence: TGCGCCAGCGCCCCCGTGAGCTCCTACGAGCAGTACTTC.

The chain employs TRBV6-6 and TRBJ2-7; the D is unclear. V was shortened by 2 bases and J by 0 bases, with 8 bases between the two germline ends. CDR3 length: 14 amino acids. Germline CDR1 is MNHNY and CDR2 is SVGAGI (reference sequence). For the CDR3, the DNA is TGTGCCAGCAGTTACGGGATGTTCTCCTACGAGCAGTACTTC. Its translation: CASSYGMFSYEQYF.

The V call is TRBV13, the J call TRBJ1-2; D not resolved. Germline V gene sequence: CDR1 PRHDT, CDR2 FYEKMQ (reference sequence). V dropped 4 bases and J dropped 3 bases, with 12 bases sitting between them. This CDR3 contains 14 residues. CDR3 sequence (DNA): TGTGCCAGCAGCTCCTGGACCTGGGACTATGGCTACACCTTC. Translating gives CASSSWTWDYGYTF.

V is TRBV7-9 and J is TRBJ2-7; D call uncertain. The V end was cut by 1 base, the J end by 0 bases, with 10 bases between. This CDR3 region has 15 residues. Germline CDR1 is SEHNR and CDR2 is FQNEAQ (reference sequence). CDR3 nucleotides: TGTGCCAGCAGCTTAGGCCCACAGAGCTCCTACGAGCAGTACTTC. Its translation is CASSLGPQSSYEQYF.

Only a few counts were recorded for this clonotype. Just one base apart from a much larger clone, this may be a read error. The CDR3 region has the DNA TGTGCCAGCAGTTCGACCTTGACAATCCAAGGGACCCAGTACTTC. Translation gives CASSSTLTIQGTQYF. V usage is TRBV12-3 or TRBV12-4 and J usage is TRBJ2-5, with D hard to call. The CDR3 sequence is 15 residues long.

This chain joins TRBV7-3 and TRBJ1-2; 8 bases align to TRBD1. CDR1 is SGHTA and CDR2 is FQGTGA in the germline V gene. This CDR3 is built from 14 residues. The ends lost 5 bases at V and 4 bases at J; junction bases unmatched: 6. CDR3 sequence: CASSVRQGSYGYTF. The CDR3, as DNA: TGTGCCAGCAGCGTGAGACAGGGGAGCTATGGCTACACCTTC.

The genes are TRBV29-1 and TRBJ2-3; 8 bases are shared with TRBD1. This CDR3 comprises 15 residues. J lost 2 bases, V lost 6 bases, and 10 bases had no gene match. Germline loops: CDR1 SQVTM, CDR2 ANQGSEA. As DNA, the CDR3 is TGCAGCGTCCGGGACAGGATTACACCCACAGATACGCAGTATTTT. It specifies CSVRDRITPTDTQYF.

The V gene is TRBV29-1, the J gene TRBJ2-5; TRBD1 is a possible D gene (8 bases). Germline CDR1 reads SQVTM; CDR2 reads ANQGSEA. The CDR3 has 13 amino acids. Trimming removed 6 bases from V and 2 bases from J, with 13 bases in between. CDR3 sequence reads: CSVGGTGQETQYF. The CDR3 nucleotides are TGCAGCGTGGGGGGGACAGGTCAAGAGACCCAGTACTTC. The variable domain in full, with the rest retrieved from reference TRBV29-1 and TRBJ2-5, is SAVISQKPSRDICQRGTSLTIQCQVDSQVTMMFWYRQQPGQSLTLIATANQGSEATYESGFVIDKFPISRPNLTFSTLTVSNMSPEDSSIYLCSVGGTGQETQYFGPGTRLLVL.

The chain combines TRBV7-9 with TRBJ2-7; D is undetermined. Trimming pared 5 bases from V and 5 bases from J, leaving 7 bases between. The CDR3 loop spans 11 amino acids. CDR1 and CDR2 from the germline V gene are SEHNR and FQNEAQ (reference sequence). Written as DNA, the CDR3 is TGTGCCAGCAGCCATGGGGACGAGCAGTACTTC. Its translation is CASSHGDEQYF.